This T cell receptor (beta chain) was profiled in a study of blood T cell repertoires in COVID-19. In the study's own analysis: For nucleated cells, counts were estimated from reference gene primer amplification. Only in-frame clones appear in the TCRdb table, and some are missing; sequencing was by immunoSEQ multiplex PCR. V and J calls and clone size are those listed in that table; D and trimming were worked out from the DNA. The data hold roughly 160,000 clones, with more than 85% observed a single time. V lost 6 bases to trimming and J lost 4 bases; unmatched junction nucleotides: 2. Per the germline V gene, CDR1 is MNHEY and CDR2 is SVGAGI. This CDR3 comprises 14 residues.

The material sequenced was peripheral blood. This sequence originates from a man aged 45-65 years with acute or convalescent COVID-19. The chain recombines TRBV6-5 with TRBJ2-3; TRBD2 matches 12 bases. This CDR3 reads CASSWTSGADTQYF. The CDR3 coding sequence is TGTGCCAGCAGCTGGACTAGCGGGGCAGATACGCAGTATTTT.